The TCR beta chain under discussion was sequenced for a study of blood T cell repertoires in COVID-19. Study context: Samples representing acute and convalescent COVID-19 were sourced from the United States, Italy and Spain. In each case, the material was cDNA or gDNA derived from T cells, B-cell-depleted T cells, or PBMCs.

The CDR3 has 13 residues. Germline values: CDR1 KGHSH, CDR2 LQKENI. V trimming: 3 bases; J trimming: 3 bases; junction bases outside the gene matches: 1. Concerning this clone itself: The same CDR3 also results from other DNA sequences found in this sample.

Authors' analysis steps: Amplification with reference gene primers provided the estimates of nucleated cell counts. TCRdb's table, derived via immunoSEQ multiplex PCR, lists solely in-frame clones and lacks some. For V, J and clone size, that table is used; D and trimming come from the DNA. The sample contains 84,000 or so clones, over 75% of which appear only once. The chain couples TRBV18 to TRBJ2-7, with 8 bases identical to TRBD1. Sequencing used peripheral blood. This TCR came from a human donor in a cohort sampled during active COVID-19. CDR3 in amino acids: CASSPTGGYEQYF. The CDR3 nucleotides are TGTGCCAGCTCACCTACAGGGGGCTACGAGCAGTACTTC.